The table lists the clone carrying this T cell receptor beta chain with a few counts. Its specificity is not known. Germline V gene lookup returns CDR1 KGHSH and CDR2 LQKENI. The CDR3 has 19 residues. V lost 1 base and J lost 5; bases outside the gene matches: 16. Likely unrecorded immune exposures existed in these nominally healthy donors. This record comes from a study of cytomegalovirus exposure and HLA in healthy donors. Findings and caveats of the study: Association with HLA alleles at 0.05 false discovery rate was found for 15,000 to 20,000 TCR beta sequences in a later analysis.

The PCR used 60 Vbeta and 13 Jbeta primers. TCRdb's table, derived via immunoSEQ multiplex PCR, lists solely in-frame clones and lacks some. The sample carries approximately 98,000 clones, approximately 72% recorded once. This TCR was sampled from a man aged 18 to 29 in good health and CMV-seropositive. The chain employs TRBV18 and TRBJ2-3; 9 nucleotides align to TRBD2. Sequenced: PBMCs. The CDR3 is CASSPLPALAGQKGDTQYF. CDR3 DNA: TGTGCCAGCTCACCACTTCCGGCTCTAGCGGGGCAAAAGGGAGATACGCAGTATTTT.